The T cell receptor (beta chain) described here comes from a study of cytomegalovirus exposure and HLA in healthy donors. Across the study: Across under 450 genotyped donors, 81% landed in the Caucasian-associated ancestry cluster.

Study outcomes and limitations: In presence/absence analyses, roughly uniform sequencing depth across donors was assumed.

Unmatched junction bases numbered 2, after V lost 4 bases and J lost 5 bases. The V gene's germline CDR1 is MNHEY and CDR2 SMNVEV (reference sequence). CDR3 size: 14 residues. Use of 60 Vbeta and 13 Jbeta primers characterized the PCR. Here immunoSEQ multiplex PCR was the method, and the copy in TCRdb shows in-frame clones only, minus some. Found here are 160,000 or so clones, roughly 88% of them singletons; the top ten hold around 6%. Turning to this clone: What it recognizes is unknown.

The sequencing input was PBMCs. The source is a man aged 50-60 years in good health and CMV-seropositive. This chain connects TRBV27 to TRBJ2-3, with 11 bases fitting TRBD2. The CDR3 DNA follows: TGTGCCAGCAGTTCGGGACTAGCGGTAGATACGCAGTATTTT. This sequence encodes CASSSGLAVDTQYF.